This T cell receptor (beta chain) was identified during a study of blood T cell repertoires in COVID-19 (dated by TCRdb to about 2020). Background on the whole study: Collaborator samples came from the United States, Italy and Spain and covered acute and convalescent phases of COVID-19. Deeply sampled blood TCRbeta repertoires from subjects exposed to, actively infected with, or recovered from COVID-19 were included in the dataset. The prospective study material was composed of cDNA or gDNA derived from T cells, B-cell-depleted T cells, or PBMCs. Where available, HLA class I and class II types were taken from metadata supplied by the sample provider and were not determined by assay-based typing. Samples came from the ongoing ImmuneRACE study (first 160 participants) plus 1,254 subjects from 6 global collaborators. The repertoires were made available in a free public database intended to serve as a resource for research on the immune response to SARS-CoV-2. The sample metadata nearly always contained a de-identified subject ID, COVID-19 status, age in years and sex. The paper's findings and limits, for the study overall: The amount of clinical and demographic metadata varied by source and participant and was provided uncurated.

Sequences SGDLS (CDR1) and YYNGEE (CDR2) are obtained from the germline V gene. V sheds 0 bases and J sheds 5 bases, leaving 11 bases between their ends. The CDR3 sequence holds 14 residues, the cysteine and phenylalanine included. Just the 42-base CDR3 DNA is kept, in frame starting at base 1. Enrolling through a virtual design, the prospective study's participants ranged in age from about 18 to 100 years and lived across 24 United States geographic areas. Cohort assignment in the prospective study relied on participant-reported clinical history from a screening survey and a study questionnaire. Recovered participants in ImmuneRACE Cohort 3 were defined as having two consecutive negative NP/OP PCR tests, clearance from a healthcare professional, or resolution of symptoms. Mobile phlebotomists in the prospective study collected whole blood, serum and a nasopharyngeal or oropharyngeal swab from every participant. Additional blood draws and questionnaires over an approximately 2-month period could optionally be provided by prospective study participants. Prospective study blood samples were shipped either frozen or at room temperature before DNA extraction.

As regards this clone: What antigen it recognizes has not been identified. No much larger clone is present one base from it, and per-base qualities are unavailable.

TCRbeta CDR3 regions were amplified from genomic DNA using the immunoSEQ Assay, a bias-controlled multiplex PCR. In the source study's methods: The number of nucleated cells in each sample was estimated from the amplification of reference gene primers within the assay. Sequence reads were collapsed and filtered to measure the absolute abundance of every unique TCRbeta CDR3 rearrangement. For each sample, productive Simpson clonality was calculated by taking the square root of Simpson's diversity index across productive rearrangements. In TCRdb, the immuneACCESS table is reduced to in-frame sequences with V and J assigned. These tables do not hold every clone; where another copy was compared, an unresolved V gene accounts for under half, and the others remain unexplained. That table gives V, J and clone size, and the DNA gave D and trimming. The sample table records around 290,000 clones; around nine tenths of these occur just once. The ten largest clones add up to over 2.5% of the sample.

The V gene is TRBV9 and the J gene is TRBJ1-1; a tentative D call is TRBD1 (5 bases match). The material sequenced was PBMCs or T cells enriched from blood (not recorded which). The TCR comes from a woman in her late teens or twenties who had recovered from COVID-19. At the DNA level, the sequence is TGTGCCAGCAGCGTAGGGGAGGGGAGGACTGAAGCTTTCTTT. This translates into CASSVGEGRTEAFF.